Below, one TCR beta chain is given with its context. As yet, its antigen is unknown. The data are from a study of siplizumab effects on memory and regulatory T cells. General observations from the study: Unstimulated subsets contained matches for only a minor fraction of alloreactive clones. The alloresponse seemed to draw substantially on naive T cells, which appeared more diverse than memory cells.

TCRdb's copy holds only in-frame clones and misses some; the assay was immunoSEQ multiplex PCR. The table records roughly 120,000 clones, 92% of them present only once. After removal of 3 bases from V and 8 bases from J, the junction contained 4 bases not matched to a gene. This CDR3 is 14 amino acids long. Germline assignment: CDR1 LNHDA and CDR2 SQIVND (reference sequence). V gene TRBV19 combines with J gene TRBJ1-6, with TRBD1 matching over 7 bases. The sequencing sample was made of Tregs sorted from blood. The receptor was derived from a human donor in good health. DNA of the CDR3: TGTGCCAGTAGTATTGAAACAGGGGATTCACCCCTCCACTTT. Its protein product is CASSIETGDSPLHF. The variable domain in full, with the rest retrieved from reference TRBV19 and TRBJ1-6, is DGGITQSPKYLFRKEGQNVTLSCEQNLNHDAMYWYRQDPGQGLRLIYYSQIVNDFQKGDIAEGYSVSREKKESFPLTVTSAQKNPTAFYLCASSIETGDSPLHFGNGTRLTVT.